The rows below give T cell receptor beta chains drawn from one sample of a study of CD8+CD57+ T cells in acquired aplastic anemia. TCRdb called the reads again in MiXCR, with one record for every CDR3 protein. The sample includes about 40,000 distinct CDR3 sequences, 60% to 80% of them seen just once. The sequencing input was sorted CD4+, CD8+, or CD8+CD57+ T cells (not recorded which) from PBMCs. These receptors all stem from a human donor with aplastic anemia. Both conserved end residues are trimmed from each CDR3. Fields, in order: V gene, J gene, CDR3 protein.

TRBV5-1	TRBJ2-5	ASSPGQGAWGETQY
TRBV25-1	TRBJ1-2	ASSEYALGTGSPYGYT
TRBV10-2	TRBJ1-1	ASSETDSSAF
TRBV9	TRBJ2-3	ASSVGVGTDTQY
TRBV2	TRBJ2-5	ASSAWWGGQETQY
TRBV9	TRBJ1-2	ASSVEGLGYGYT
TRBV7-6	TRBJ2-2	ASSLAPVANTGELF
TRBV10-3	TRBJ2-7	AISATSGRTGEQY
TRBV27	TRBJ2-1	ASSYEGSSYNEQF
TRBV7-3	TRBJ2-7	ASSLTSGGNLYEQY
TRBV27	TRBJ1-1	ASSLSWQGSTEAF
TRBV20-1	TRBJ2-5	SPRSGAQETQY
TRBV18	TRBJ1-4	ASSPPLRDEKLF
TRBV4-2	TRBJ2-7	ASSQSGTSGGAGYEQY
TRBV24-1	TRBJ2-5	ATSDLGAGRETQY